This TCR beta chain derives from a study of cytomegalovirus exposure and HLA in healthy donors. Study background: Within an early data release were about 90 million unique TCRs drawn from HLA-typed donors.

The CDR3 spans 15 residues. Per the germline V gene, CDR1 is SGHNT and CDR2 is YYREEE (reference sequence). V was clipped by 2 bases and J by 6 bases, with 15 bases between them. PCR was performed using 60 Vbeta and 13 Jbeta primers. Produced via immunoSEQ multiplex PCR; TCRdb's table is partial and in-frame only. The sample records around 160,000 clones, 55% to 70% being singletons. A note on this clone: Its antigen is undetermined.

Broader study findings: Association of a missense DCLRE1C variant with TCR beta V- and J-gene trimming was reported in a later analysis.

The donors (healthy individuals) were bone marrow donors. This TCR derives from a middle-aged woman in good health and CMV-seropositive. This rearrangement joins TRBV5-4 to TRBJ2-1, with D possibly being TRBD2 (5 bases). Sequences were obtained from PBMCs. The CDR3 DNA follows: TGTGCCAGCAGCTTCGTCGTGGGAGTCGGCAATGAGCAGTTCTTC. Translated, it gives CASSFVVGVGNEQFF.